The T cell receptor (beta chain) described here comes from a study of CD4+ T cells in melanoma. Study conclusions and caveats: CD8+ T cell, macrophage and B cell function reportedly correlated with neoantigen-specific CD4+ T cells. Neoantigen-specific CD4+ T cells in melanoma reportedly had diverse differentiation states.

Germline lookup yields CDR1 MNHNS and CDR2 SASEGT. The V end was cut by 3 bases, the J end by 7 bases, with 7 bases between. The CDR3 totals 13 residues. TCRdb's copy holds only in-frame clones and misses some; the assay was immunoSEQ multiplex PCR. The table lists about 11,000 clones, roughly two thirds of them singletons. This clone occurred a few times. The antigen is undetermined. This specimen includes other DNA sequences encoding the same CDR3. Material for sequencing was cells from a culture (not recorded whether cultured in vitro). The chain combines TRBV6-1 with TRBJ1-6; unclear D gene. This receptor was identified in a human donor with melanoma. The CDR3 region has the DNA TGTGCCAGCAGTGAGGAGGGCAATTCACCCCTCCACTTT. This sequence encodes CASSEEGNSPLHF.